This TCR beta chain was profiled in a study of read filtering for tumor transcriptome and immune sequencing. At the level of the study: Among patients, some 17 were male and about 15 female, aged about 40 to 90 (mean around 61).

V lost 6 bases to trimming and J lost 0 bases; unmatched junction nucleotides: 10. Germline V CDR1 and CDR2: DFQATT, SNEGSKA (reference sequence). The CDR3 is 18 amino acids. Broader study findings: Sorted CD138-negative bone marrow cells were not purified T cells. About 80% of IR-seq clonotypes had one read, totaling about 4% of reads; RNA-seq: about 69% and 49%.

The library was built from 400 to 500 ng RNA with molecular barcoded adaptors for alpha/delta and beta/gamma chains. One entry per CDR3 protein results from TCRdb running MiXCR on the reads. The repertoire has 60,000 to 75,000 distinct CDR3 sequences, approximately 18% of them found once; the top ten carry under 13%. This clonotype was counted at least ten times. The antigen remains undetermined. The rearrangement links TRBV20-1 to TRBJ2-6; 11 bases are shared with TRBD1. The TCR originated in a donor at least 40 years old with multiple myeloma. The sample consisted of a population of CD138-negative cells sorted from bone marrow. The CDR3 loop is CSASSGTGGFSGANVLTF. CDR3 bases: TGCAGTGCCAGTTCCGGGACAGGGGGGTTCTCTGGGGCCAACGTCCTGACTTTC.